Given below is one TCR beta chain in context. Sequencing used immunoSEQ multiplex PCR; TCRdb keeps in-frame clones, though not all of them. This sample has hundreds of thousands of clones; about 85% occur once, and the top ten carry 1.5% to 2%. The CDR3 has 16 amino acids. In germline, CDR1 is SGHTA, CDR2 FQGTGA. The J segment lost 4 bases and the V segment lost 5 bases, leaving 5 bases of the junction unmatched. The data stem from a study of blood T cell repertoires in COVID-19. Study context: The analysed material was cDNA or gDNA that came from T cells, B-cell-depleted T cells, or PBMCs.

Residents of about two dozen US areas, aged about 18 to 95 years, made up the participants. Assignment of participants to cohorts was predicated upon participant-reported clinical history. The sequence derives from a woman aged 25 to 39 who had been exposed to COVID-19. J is TRBJ2-2 and V is TRBV7-3; 12 nucleotides align to TRBD2. Sample: PBMCs or T cells enriched from blood (not recorded which). CDR3 bases: TGTGCCAGCAGCCGCCGACTAGCGGGGGTCACCGGGGAGCTGTTTTTT. Residues: CASSRRLAGVTGELFF.